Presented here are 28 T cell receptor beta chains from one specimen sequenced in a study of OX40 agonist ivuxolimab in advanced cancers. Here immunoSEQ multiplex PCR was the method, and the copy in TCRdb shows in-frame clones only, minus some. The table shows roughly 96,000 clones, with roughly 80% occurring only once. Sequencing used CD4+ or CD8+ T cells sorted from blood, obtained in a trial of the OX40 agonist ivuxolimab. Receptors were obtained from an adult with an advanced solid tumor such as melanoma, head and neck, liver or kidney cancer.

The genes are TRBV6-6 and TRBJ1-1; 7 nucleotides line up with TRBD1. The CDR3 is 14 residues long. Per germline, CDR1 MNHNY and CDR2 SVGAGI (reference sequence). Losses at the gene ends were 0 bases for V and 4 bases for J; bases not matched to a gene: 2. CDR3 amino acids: CASSYSPGGTEAFF. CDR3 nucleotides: TGTGCCAGCAGTTACTCGCCAGGGGGCACTGAAGCTTTCTTT.

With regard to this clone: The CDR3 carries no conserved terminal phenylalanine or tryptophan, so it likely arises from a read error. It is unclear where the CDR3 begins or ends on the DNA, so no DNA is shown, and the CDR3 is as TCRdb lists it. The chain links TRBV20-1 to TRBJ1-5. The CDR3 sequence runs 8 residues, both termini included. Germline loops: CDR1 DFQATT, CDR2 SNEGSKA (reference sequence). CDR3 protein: CSARDPLI.

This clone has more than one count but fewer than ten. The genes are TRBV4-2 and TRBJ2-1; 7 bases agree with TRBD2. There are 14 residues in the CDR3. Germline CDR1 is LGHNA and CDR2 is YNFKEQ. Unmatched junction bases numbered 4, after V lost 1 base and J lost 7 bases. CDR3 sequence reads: CASSQGSGINEQFF. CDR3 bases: TGTGCCAGCAGCCAAGGGAGCGGGATAAATGAGCAGTTCTTC.

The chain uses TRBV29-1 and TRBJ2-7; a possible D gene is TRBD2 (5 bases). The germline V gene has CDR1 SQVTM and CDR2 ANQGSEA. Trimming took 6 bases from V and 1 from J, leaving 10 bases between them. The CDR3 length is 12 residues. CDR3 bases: TGCAGCGTGGCCTCGGGATCCTACGAGCAGTACTTC. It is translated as CSVASGSYEQYF.

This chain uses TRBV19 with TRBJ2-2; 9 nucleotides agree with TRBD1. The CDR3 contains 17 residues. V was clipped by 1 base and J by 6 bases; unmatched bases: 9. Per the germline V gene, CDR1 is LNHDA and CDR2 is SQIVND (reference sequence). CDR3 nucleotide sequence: TGTGCCAGTAGTATAGGGCCGGGACAGGGAGGCTCCGGGGAGCTGTTTTTT. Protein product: CASSIGPGQGGSGELFF.

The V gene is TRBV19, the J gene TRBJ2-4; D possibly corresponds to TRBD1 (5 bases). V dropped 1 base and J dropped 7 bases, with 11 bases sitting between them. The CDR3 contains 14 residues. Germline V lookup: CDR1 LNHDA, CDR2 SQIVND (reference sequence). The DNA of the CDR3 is TGTGCCAGTAGTATAGTTCAGGGTAGGAACATTCAGTACTTC. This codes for CASSIVQGRNIQYF.

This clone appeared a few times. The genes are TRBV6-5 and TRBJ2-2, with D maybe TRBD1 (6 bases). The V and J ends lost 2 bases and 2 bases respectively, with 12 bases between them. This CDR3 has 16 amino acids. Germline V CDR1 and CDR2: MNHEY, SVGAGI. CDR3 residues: CASSYTEQGNTGELFF. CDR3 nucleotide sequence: TGTGCCAGCAGTTACACAGAACAGGGCAACACCGGGGAGCTGTTTTTT.

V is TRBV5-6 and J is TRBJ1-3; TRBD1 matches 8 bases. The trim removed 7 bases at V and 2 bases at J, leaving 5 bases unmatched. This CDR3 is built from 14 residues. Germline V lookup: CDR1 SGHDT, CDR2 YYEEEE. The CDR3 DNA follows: TGTGCCAGCGGACCACAGGGGGCTGGAAACACCATATATTTT. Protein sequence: CASGPQGAGNTIYF. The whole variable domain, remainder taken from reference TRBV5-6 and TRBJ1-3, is DAGVTQSPTHLIKTRGQQVTLRCSPKSGHDTVSWYQQALGQGPQFIFQYYEEEERQRGNFPDRFSGHQFPNYSSELNVNALLLGDSALYLCASGPQGAGNTIYFGEGSWLTVV.

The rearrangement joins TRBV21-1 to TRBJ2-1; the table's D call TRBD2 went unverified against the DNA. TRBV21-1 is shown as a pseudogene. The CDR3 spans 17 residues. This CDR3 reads CASSKADQLAGYNEQFF. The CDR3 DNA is TGTGCCAGCAGCAAAGCGGATCAACTAGCGGGGTACAATGAGCAGTTCTTC.

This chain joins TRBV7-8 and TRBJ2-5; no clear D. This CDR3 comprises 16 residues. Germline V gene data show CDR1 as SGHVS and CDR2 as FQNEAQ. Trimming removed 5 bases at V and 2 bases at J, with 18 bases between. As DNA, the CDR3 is TGTGCCAGCAGCCAAACCGAGCTTAATCCTCAAGAGACCCAGTACTTC. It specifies CASSQTELNPQETQYF.

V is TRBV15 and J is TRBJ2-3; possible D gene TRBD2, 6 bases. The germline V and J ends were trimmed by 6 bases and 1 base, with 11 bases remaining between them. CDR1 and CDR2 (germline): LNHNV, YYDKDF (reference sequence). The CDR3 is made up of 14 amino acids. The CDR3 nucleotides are TGTGCCACCAGAGGGTCGGGGGGCACAGATACGCAGTATTTT. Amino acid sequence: CATRGSGGTDTQYF. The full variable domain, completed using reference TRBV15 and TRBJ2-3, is DAMVIQNPRYQVTQFGKPVTLSCSQTLNHNVMYWYQQKSSQAPKLLFHYYDKDFNNEADTPDNFQSRRPNTSFCFLDIRSPGLGDTAMYLCATRGSGGTDTQYFGPGTRLTVL.

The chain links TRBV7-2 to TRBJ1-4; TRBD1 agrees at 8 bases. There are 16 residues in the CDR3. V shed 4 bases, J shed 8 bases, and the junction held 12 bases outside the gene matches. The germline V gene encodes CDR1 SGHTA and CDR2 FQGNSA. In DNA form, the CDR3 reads TGTGCCAGCAGCTCACGCTCCGGGACAGGCACCGAAAAACTGTTTTTT. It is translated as CASSSRSGTGTEKLFF.

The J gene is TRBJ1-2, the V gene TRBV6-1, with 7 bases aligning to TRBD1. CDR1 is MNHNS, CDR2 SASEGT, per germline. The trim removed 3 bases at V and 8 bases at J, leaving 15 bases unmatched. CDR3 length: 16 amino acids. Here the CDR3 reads CASSELQGTLLGGYTF. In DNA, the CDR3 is TGTGCCAGCAGTGAGTTACAGGGGACGCTTCTCGGGGGCTACACCTTC.

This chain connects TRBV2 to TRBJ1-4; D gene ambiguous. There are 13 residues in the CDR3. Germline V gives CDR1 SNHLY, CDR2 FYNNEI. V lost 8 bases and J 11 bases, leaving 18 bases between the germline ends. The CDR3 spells CASGVRAADKLFF. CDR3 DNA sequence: TGTGCCAGCGGGGTTCGAGCGGCGGATAAACTGTTTTTT.

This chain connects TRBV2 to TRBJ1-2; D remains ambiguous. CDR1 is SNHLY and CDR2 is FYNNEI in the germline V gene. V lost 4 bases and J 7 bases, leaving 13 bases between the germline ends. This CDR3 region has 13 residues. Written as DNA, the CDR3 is TGTGCCAGCAGTGCCCGCGGCGGCTCTGGCTACACCTTC. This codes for CASSARGGSGYTF. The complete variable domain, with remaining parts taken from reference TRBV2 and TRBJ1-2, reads EPEVTQTPSHQVTQMGQEVILRCVPISNHLYFYWYRQILGQKVEFLVSFYNNEISEKSEIFDDQFSVERPDGSNFTLKIRSTKLEDSAMYFCASSARGGSGYTFGSGTRLTVV.

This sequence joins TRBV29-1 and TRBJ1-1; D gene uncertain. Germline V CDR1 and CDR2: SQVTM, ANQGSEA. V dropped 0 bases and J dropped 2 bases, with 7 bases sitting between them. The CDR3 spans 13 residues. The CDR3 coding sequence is TGCAGCGTTGAAGATCCCCCAAACACTGAAGCTTTCTTT. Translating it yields CSVEDPPNTEAFF.

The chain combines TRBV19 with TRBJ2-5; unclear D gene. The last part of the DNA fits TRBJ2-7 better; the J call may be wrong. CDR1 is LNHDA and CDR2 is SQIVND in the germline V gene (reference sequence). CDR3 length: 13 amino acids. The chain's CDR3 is CASSTTPTYEQYF. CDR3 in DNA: TGTGCCAGTAGTACGACACCTACCTACGAGCAGTACTTC.

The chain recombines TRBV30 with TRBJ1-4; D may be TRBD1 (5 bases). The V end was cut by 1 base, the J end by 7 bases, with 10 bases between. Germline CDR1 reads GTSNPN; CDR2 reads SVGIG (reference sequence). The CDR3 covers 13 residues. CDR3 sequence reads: CAWSGGTREKLFF. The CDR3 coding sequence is TGTGCCTGGAGTGGAGGGACCCGTGAAAAACTGTTTTTT.

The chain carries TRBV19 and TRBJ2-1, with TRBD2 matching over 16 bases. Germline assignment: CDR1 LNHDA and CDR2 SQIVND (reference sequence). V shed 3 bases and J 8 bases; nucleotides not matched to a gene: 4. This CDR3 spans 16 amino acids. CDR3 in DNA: TGTGCCAGTAGTATGGAGGGACTAGCGGGAGGGGATGAGCAGTTCTTC. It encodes CASSMEGLAGGDEQFF.

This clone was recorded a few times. The CDR3 sequence: CASSLRGAGPIGYTF. CDR3 sequence (DNA): TGTGCCAGCAGCTTGCGCGGGGCAGGGCCTATTGGCTACACCTTC. The rearrangement links TRBV7-9 to TRBJ1-2; the D gene is possibly TRBD1 (5 bases). V lost 3 bases and J lost 7, with 18 bases in between. This CDR3 region has 15 residues. Germline CDR1 is SEHNR and CDR2 is FQNEAQ (reference sequence).

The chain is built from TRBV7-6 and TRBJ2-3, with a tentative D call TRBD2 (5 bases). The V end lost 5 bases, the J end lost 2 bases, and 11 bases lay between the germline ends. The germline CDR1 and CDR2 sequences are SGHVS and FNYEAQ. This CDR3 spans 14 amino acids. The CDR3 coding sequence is TGTGCCAGCAGCCCCGCGGGTCTCACAGATACGCAGTATTTT. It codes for CASSPAGLTDTQYF.

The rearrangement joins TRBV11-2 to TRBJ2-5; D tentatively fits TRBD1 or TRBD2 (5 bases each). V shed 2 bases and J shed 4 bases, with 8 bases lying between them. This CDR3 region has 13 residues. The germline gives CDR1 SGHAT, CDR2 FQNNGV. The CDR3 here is CASSLLGVETQYF. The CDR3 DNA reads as TGTGCCAGCAGCTTATTGGGGGTAGAGACCCAGTACTTC. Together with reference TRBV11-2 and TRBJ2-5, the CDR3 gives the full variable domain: EAGVAQSPRYKIIEKRQSVAFWCNPISGHATLYWYQQILGQGPKLLIQFQNNGVVDDSQLPKDRFSAERLKGVDSTLKIQPAKLEDSAVYLCASSLLGVETQYFGPGTRLLVL.

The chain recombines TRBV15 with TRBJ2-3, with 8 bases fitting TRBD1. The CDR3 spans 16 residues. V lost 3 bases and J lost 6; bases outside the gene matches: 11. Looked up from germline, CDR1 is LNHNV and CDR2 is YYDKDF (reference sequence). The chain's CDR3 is CATSSPLTGAGDTQYF. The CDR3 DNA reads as TGTGCCACCAGCAGCCCTCTGACAGGGGCAGGGGATACGCAGTATTTT.

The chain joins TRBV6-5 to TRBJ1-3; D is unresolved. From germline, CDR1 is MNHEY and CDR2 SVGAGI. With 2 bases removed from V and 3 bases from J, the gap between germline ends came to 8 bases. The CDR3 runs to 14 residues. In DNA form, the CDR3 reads TGTGCCAGCAGTTACAGTATCGGTGGAAACACCATATATTTT. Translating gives CASSYSIGGNTIYF.

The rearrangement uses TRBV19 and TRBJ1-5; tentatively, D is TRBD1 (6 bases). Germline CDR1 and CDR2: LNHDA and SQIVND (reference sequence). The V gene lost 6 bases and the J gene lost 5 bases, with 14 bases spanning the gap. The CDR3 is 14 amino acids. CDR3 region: CASSLNRDDQPQHF. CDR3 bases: TGTGCCAGTAGCCTGAACAGGGATGATCAGCCCCAGCATTTT.

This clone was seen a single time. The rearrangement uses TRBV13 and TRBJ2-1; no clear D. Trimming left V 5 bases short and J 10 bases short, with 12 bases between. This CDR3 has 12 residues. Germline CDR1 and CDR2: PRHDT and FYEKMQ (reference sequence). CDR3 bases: TGTGCCAGCAGCGAGCCTAAGCACGAGCAGTTCTTC. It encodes CASSEPKHEQFF.

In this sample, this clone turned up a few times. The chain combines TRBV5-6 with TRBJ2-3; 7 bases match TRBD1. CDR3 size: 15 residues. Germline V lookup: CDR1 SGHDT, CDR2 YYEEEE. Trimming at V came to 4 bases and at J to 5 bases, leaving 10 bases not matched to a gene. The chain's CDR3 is CASSVRTGAIDTQYF. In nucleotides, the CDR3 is TGTGCCAGCAGCGTACGCACAGGGGCGATAGATACGCAGTATTTT.

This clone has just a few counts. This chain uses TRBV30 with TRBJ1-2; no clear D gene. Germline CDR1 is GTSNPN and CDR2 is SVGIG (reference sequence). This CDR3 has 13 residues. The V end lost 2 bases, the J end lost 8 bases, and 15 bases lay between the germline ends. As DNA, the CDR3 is TGTGCCTGGAGTCACACCAGAGGCCGCGGCTACACCTTC. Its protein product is CAWSHTRGRGYTF. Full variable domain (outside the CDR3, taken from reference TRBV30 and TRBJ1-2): SQTIHQWPATLVQPVGSPLSLECTVEGTSNPNLYWYRQAAGRGLQLLFYSVGIGQISSEVPQNLSASRPQDRQFILSSKKLLLSDSGFYLCAWSHTRGRGYTFGSGTRLTVV.